These T cell receptor beta chains were read from a single sample in a study of cytomegalovirus exposure and HLA in healthy donors. The table came from immunoSEQ multiplex PCR; TCRdb's copy has only in-frame clones and leaves some out. The sample holds roughly 160,000 clones, 75% seen once. Sequencing was done on a sample of PBMCs. The receptors come from a woman in her thirties or forties in good health and CMV-seropositive. CDR3s include the opening cysteine and the closing phenylalanine or tryptophan. The D gene is left open where the match is weak. Size tells how often a clone was seen (once, few, many) or the class of an expanded clone, and some rows leave it out.

clone size: -
V gene: TRBV19
D gene: -
J gene: TRBJ1-3
CDR3 DNA: TGTGCCACTAGAGAAGGACAGTTCTCTGGAAACACCATATATTTT
CDR3 protein: CATREGQFSGNTIYF

clone size: -
V gene: TRBV6-1
D gene: -
J gene: TRBJ1-4
CDR3 DNA: TGTGCCAGCAGTATGTCAGGGATTCCTAATGAAAAACTGTTTTTT
CDR3 protein: CASSMSGIPNEKLFF

clone size: few
V gene: TRBV7-2
D gene: TRBD1
J gene: TRBJ1-3
CDR3 DNA: TGTGCCAGCAGCTCGGGACAGGGCGGAGCTGGAAACACCATATATTTT
CDR3 protein: CASSSGQGGAGNTIYF

clone size: -
V gene: TRBV6-5
D gene: -
J gene: TRBJ1-2
CDR3 DNA: TGTGCCAGCAGTTACAAGGAGATTGGCTACACCTTC
CDR3 protein: CASSYKEIGYTF

clone size: -
V gene: TRBV7-3
D gene: TRBD2
J gene: TRBJ2-7
CDR3 DNA: TGTGCCAGCAGCCCGGGGACTAGCGGGGTTTACGAGCAGTACTTC
CDR3 protein: CASSPGTSGVYEQYF

clone size: -
V gene: TRBV6-1
D gene: -
J gene: TRBJ1-4
CDR3 DNA: TGTGCCAGCAGTGAATTGGTCGTGTCGGTGCCTAATGAAAAACTGTTTTTT
CDR3 protein: CASSELVVSVPNEKLFF

clone size: -
V gene: TRBV6-5
D gene: TRBD1
J gene: TRBJ2-3
CDR3 DNA: TGTGCCAGCAGTTTGGGGGGGGACAGGGCGGTAGATACGCAGTATTTT
CDR3 protein: CASSLGGDRAVDTQYF

clone size: once
V gene: TRBV5-4
D gene: TRBD2
J gene: TRBJ2-7
CDR3 DNA: TGTGCCAGCAGCGTTGGACTAGCGGGATCCTACGAGCAGTACTTC
CDR3 protein: CASSVGLAGSYEQYF

clone size: -
V gene: TRBV7-2
D gene: TRBD2
J gene: TRBJ2-2
CDR3 DNA: TGTGCCAGCAGCGCGAAAGGACTAGCGGGAGTAGGGACCGGGGAGCTGTTTTTT
CDR3 protein: CASSAKGLAGVGTGELFF

clone size: -
V gene: TRBV6-1
D gene: TRBD1
J gene: TRBJ1-1
CDR3 DNA: TGTGCCAGCAGTGAGACAGGGGGCGTCAGGGCTTTCTTT
CDR3 protein: CASSETGGVRAFF

clone size: -
V gene: TRBV30
D gene: TRBD1
J gene: TRBJ1-3
CDR3 DNA: TGTGCCTGGAACCCGGGACAGGTGTCTGGAAACACCATATATTTT
CDR3 protein: CAWNPGQVSGNTIYF

clone size: -
V gene: TRBV9
D gene: -
J gene: TRBJ2-2
CDR3 DNA: TGTGCCAGCAGCGTAGCCCCAAACACCGGGGAGCTGTTTTTT
CDR3 protein: CASSVAPNTGELFF

clone size: once
V gene: TRBV4-2
D gene: TRBD2
J gene: TRBJ2-1
CDR3 DNA: TGTGCCAGCAGAGGCGCGGGAGGCAATGAGCAGTTCTTC
CDR3 protein: CASRGAGGNEQFF

clone size: -
V gene: TRBV19
D gene: -
J gene: TRBJ2-7
CDR3 DNA: TGTGCCAGTAGTTACTCTAATAGCGGCTACGAGCAGTACTTC
CDR3 protein: CASSYSNSGYEQYF

clone size: once
V gene: TRBV28
D gene: -
J gene: TRBJ1-1
CDR3 DNA: TGTGCCAGCAGTTTAGGTGGGGGGTCAAGGGTTGGTGAAGCTTTCTTT
CDR3 protein: CASSLGGGSRVGEAFF

clone size: -
V gene: TRBV15
D gene: -
J gene: TRBJ1-4
CDR3 DNA: TGTGCCACCAGCAGAGATTTCCAGGGTAATGAAAAACTGTTTTTT
CDR3 protein: CATSRDFQGNEKLFF

clone size: once
V gene: TRBV29-1
D gene: TRBD1
J gene: TRBJ2-2
CDR3 DNA: TGCAGCGTTGAATTCCGCAGGGGGATGAACACCGGGGAGCTGTTTTTT
CDR3 protein: CSVEFRRGMNTGELFF

clone size: -
V gene: TRBV18
D gene: TRBD2
J gene: TRBJ2-7
CDR3 DNA: TGTGCCAGTAGGACTAGCGGGAGTGGATTGGGCTCCTACGAGCAGTACTTC
CDR3 protein: CASRTSGSGLGSYEQYF

clone size: -
V gene: TRBV5-1
D gene: TRBD2
J gene: TRBJ2-7
CDR3 DNA: TGCGCCAGCAGACTAGGGAGCGGGAGGTCCTACGAGCAGTACTTC
CDR3 protein: CASRLGSGRSYEQYF

clone size: once
V gene: TRBV28
D gene: -
J gene: TRBJ1-5
CDR3 DNA: TGTGCCAGCAGTTTGGGCCAGCTCAATGGGCCCCAGCATTTT
CDR3 protein: CASSLGQLNGPQHF

clone size: -
V gene: TRBV6-5
D gene: -
J gene: TRBJ2-3
CDR3 DNA: TGTGCCAGGGGCCTCGGGGAAGTTAGCACAGATACGCAGTATTTT
CDR3 protein: CARGLGEVSTDTQYF

clone size: -
V gene: TRBV19
D gene: TRBD1
J gene: TRBJ1-1
CDR3 DNA: TGTGCCAGTAGTCCCCGACAGGGGAGCACTGAAGCTTTCTTT
CDR3 protein: CASSPRQGSTEAFF

clone size: few
V gene: TRBV5-4
D gene: -
J gene: TRBJ2-7
CDR3 DNA: TGTGCCAGCAGCGAGAGGGGGGGTACTTTTCCACACTACGAGCAGTACTTC
CDR3 protein: CASSERGGTFPHYEQYF

clone size: -
V gene: TRBV5-5
D gene: TRBD2
J gene: TRBJ2-1
CDR3 DNA: TGTGCCAGCAGCTTGGGACTAGCGATCAATGAGCAGTTCTTC
CDR3 protein: CASSLGLAINEQFF

clone size: -
V gene: TRBV28
D gene: -
J gene: TRBJ1-2
CDR3 DNA: TGTGCCAGCAGTTTATATGGCAACTATGGCTACACCTTC
CDR3 protein: CASSLYGNYGYTF

clone size: -
V gene: TRBV2
D gene: TRBD1
J gene: TRBJ1-2
CDR3 DNA: TGTGCCAGCAGTGTCTCCCGGACAGGGGGCGCCGGGGGCTACACCTTC
CDR3 protein: CASSVSRTGGAGGYTF

clone size: -
V gene: TRBV30
D gene: -
J gene: TRBJ1-2
CDR3 DNA: TGTGCCTGGACTTTAGCTAACTATGGCTACACCTTC
CDR3 protein: CAWTLANYGYTF

clone size: -
V gene: TRBV6-1
D gene: TRBD2
J gene: TRBJ2-5
CDR3 DNA: TGTGCCAGCAGCCGACTAGCGGGATGGGAGACCCAGTACTTC
CDR3 protein: CASSRLAGWETQYF

clone size: -
V gene: TRBV28
D gene: TRBD1
J gene: TRBJ1-2
CDR3 DNA: TGTGCCAGCAGTTTAATTGGCCCGGGACAGGAGAACTATGGCTACACCTTC
CDR3 protein: CASSLIGPGQENYGYTF

clone size: -
V gene: TRBV28
D gene: -
J gene: TRBJ2-5
CDR3 DNA: TGTGCCAGCGGCCAGGCACAAGAGACCCAGTACTTC
CDR3 protein: CASGQAQETQYF

clone size: -
V gene: TRBV27
D gene: TRBD2
J gene: TRBJ2-3
CDR3 DNA: TGTGCCAGCAGTTTCGTGGGAGGGCGTCGCAAAGATACGCAGTATTTT
CDR3 protein: CASSFVGGRRKDTQYF

clone size: once
V gene: TRBV7-9
D gene: TRBD2
J gene: TRBJ2-3
CDR3 DNA: TGTGCCAGCAGTTCCTCTCTAGCGGGAGGGTCAGATACGCAGTATTTT
CDR3 protein: CASSSSLAGGSDTQYF

clone size: -
V gene: TRBV6-5
D gene: TRBD2
J gene: TRBJ2-3
CDR3 DNA: TGTGCCAGCAGAATAGCGGGAGGCCCAGATACGCAGTATTTT
CDR3 protein: CASRIAGGPDTQYF

clone size: -
V gene: TRBV2
D gene: TRBD1
J gene: TRBJ2-7
CDR3 DNA: TGTGCCAGCAGCTCACAGGGGCCGTCCTACGAGCAGTACTTC
CDR3 protein: CASSSQGPSYEQYF

clone size: -
V gene: TRBV11-3
D gene: TRBD2
J gene: TRBJ2-1
CDR3 DNA: TGTGCCAGCAGCTTCTCCGGGACTAGCGGCAACAATGAGCAGTTCTTC
CDR3 protein: CASSFSGTSGNNEQFF

clone size: -
V gene: TRBV10-3
D gene: TRBD2
J gene: TRBJ2-5
CDR3 DNA: TGTGCCACTCTACCGGGACTAGCGGGATACCAAGAGACCCAGTACTTC
CDR3 protein: CATLPGLAGYQETQYF

clone size: -
V gene: TRBV13
D gene: -
J gene: TRBJ2-1
CDR3 DNA: TGTGCCAGCAGCGATTCAGACAGGTACTCGCAGTTCTTC
CDR3 protein: CASSDSDRYSQFF

clone size: -
V gene: TRBV10-1
D gene: -
J gene: TRBJ2-7
CDR3 DNA: TGCGCCAGCAGTGAAGGAGTAAGTGGGAGTTTTCGAGAGCAGTACTTC
CDR3 protein: CASSEGVSGSFREQYF

clone size: -
V gene: TRBV4-1
D gene: TRBD1
J gene: TRBJ2-1
CDR3 DNA: TGCGCCAGCAGCTCACCCCCGGGACAGGGACAGTTCTTC
CDR3 protein: CASSSPPGQGQFF

clone size: -
V gene: TRBV6-1
D gene: -
J gene: TRBJ2-3
CDR3 DNA: TGTGCCAGCAGTGAAAGGTGGGACACCGCTAGCACAGATACGCAGTATTTT
CDR3 protein: CASSERWDTASTDTQYF

clone size: -
V gene: TRBV28
D gene: -
J gene: TRBJ1-3
CDR3 DNA: TGTGCCAGCAGTTCCAGCGGGGGGACACCTGGAAACACCATATATTTT
CDR3 protein: CASSSSGGTPGNTIYF

clone size: -
V gene: TRBV30
D gene: -
J gene: TRBJ2-2
CDR3 DNA: TGTGCCTGGAGGCAGGGGATCAGGGAGCTGTTTTTT
CDR3 protein: CAWRQGIRELFF

clone size: -
V gene: TRBV14
D gene: -
J gene: TRBJ2-1
CDR3 DNA: TGTGCCAGCAGCCAAGACCCCTACTACAATGAGCAGTTCTTC
CDR3 protein: CASSQDPYYNEQFF

clone size: few
V gene: TRBV5-1
D gene: TRBD1
J gene: TRBJ1-1
CDR3 DNA: TGCGCCAGCAGCGTCCAGACAGGGGGGAACACTGAAGCTTTCTTT
CDR3 protein: CASSVQTGGNTEAFF

clone size: -
V gene: TRBV5-8
D gene: -
J gene: TRBJ1-2
CDR3 DNA: TGTGCCAGCAGCTTGGAAGTCAGGGGCACCTATGGCTACACCTTC
CDR3 protein: CASSLEVRGTYGYTF

clone size: few
V gene: TRBV2
D gene: -
J gene: TRBJ2-3
CDR3 DNA: TGTGCCAGCAGTAGAGGGAGGGGGGCAGATACGCAGTATTTT
CDR3 protein: CASSRGRGADTQYF